Listed below are T cell receptor beta chains from one sample, sequenced in a study of post-analysis software for immune sequencing data. TCRdb re-called the PCR reads with MiXCR, one entry per CDR3 protein. The sample records fewer than 850,000 distinct CDR3 sequences, just under 30% being singletons. Input material: blood. These receptors were obtained from a girl aged 10 to 17 with multiple sclerosis. Each CDR3 is given with its conserved first and last residue. D genes are given only for firm matches. Clone size appears in some rows only: once, few, many, or a class for an expanded clone.

CDR3 protein: CASSFGMNNEQFF
CDR3 DNA: TGTGCCAGCAGCTTCGGGATGAACAATGAGCAGTTCTTC
clone size: few
D gene: .
V gene: TRBV7-2
J gene: TRBJ2-1

CDR3 protein: CAISEAGGREQYF
CDR3 DNA: TGTGCCATCAGTGAGGCGGGAGGGCGTGAGCAGTACTTC
clone size: .
D gene: TRBD2
V gene: TRBV10-3
J gene: TRBJ2-4

CDR3 protein: CASGRSQETQYF
CDR3 DNA: TGTGCCAGCGGTCGCAGTCAAGAGACCCAGTACTTC
clone size: .
D gene: .
V gene: TRBV6-8
J gene: TRBJ2-5

CDR3 protein: CSVRDRPYNEQYF
CDR3 DNA: TGCAGCGTCCGGGACAGACCTTACAATGAGCAGTACTTC
clone size: .
D gene: TRBD1
V gene: TRBV29-1
J gene: TRBJ2-5

CDR3 protein: CSARESTRAPDTQYF
CDR3 DNA: TGCAGTGCTAGAGAGTCAACCAGGGCCCCAGATACGCAGTATTTT
clone size: .
D gene: .
V gene: TRBV20-1
J gene: TRBJ2-3

CDR3 protein: CAISYRGLSTDTQYF
CDR3 DNA: TGTGCCATCAGTTACAGGGGACTAAGCACAGATACGCAGTATTTT
clone size: few
D gene: .
V gene: TRBV10-3
J gene: TRBJ2-3

CDR3 protein: CASSPNIAGLGETQYF
CDR3 DNA: TGTGCCAGCAGTCCTAATATAGCGGGACTGGGTGAGACCCAGTACTTC
clone size: .
D gene: TRBD2
V gene: TRBV28
J gene: TRBJ2-5

CDR3 protein: CASSYVNYNSPLHF
CDR3 DNA: TGTGCCAGCAGTTACGTGAATTATAATTCACCCCTCCACTTT
clone size: many
D gene: .
V gene: TRBV6-5
J gene: TRBJ1-6

CDR3 protein: CASSQDGRESDEQFF
CDR3 DNA: TGCGCCAGCAGCCAAGACGGCAGGGAGTCCGATGAGCAGTTCTTC
clone size: .
D gene: .
V gene: TRBV4-3
J gene: TRBJ2-1

CDR3 protein: CASSGSGLAADTQYF
CDR3 DNA: TGTGCCAGCAGTGGATCGGGACTAGCGGCCGATACGCAGTATTTT
clone size: .
D gene: TRBD2
V gene: TRBV28
J gene: TRBJ2-3

CDR3 protein: CSGRTGGNTEAFF
CDR3 DNA: TGCAGCGGCAGGACCGGGGGGAACACTGAAGCTTTCTTT
clone size: .
D gene: .
V gene: TRBV29-1
J gene: TRBJ1-1

CDR3 protein: CASSRAGVSYEQYF
CDR3 DNA: TGTGCCAGCAGCCGAGCAGGGGTTTCCTACGAGCAGTACTTC
clone size: .
D gene: .
V gene: TRBV7-2
J gene: TRBJ2-7

CDR3 protein: CAIRRGATDYGYTF
CDR3 DNA: TGTGCCATCAGAAGAGGCGCTACGGACTATGGCTACACCTTC
clone size: .
D gene: .
V gene: TRBV10-3
J gene: TRBJ1-2

CDR3 protein: CASSSQSGGWETQYF
CDR3 DNA: TGTGCCAGCAGCTCCCAGTCCGGAGGGTGGGAGACCCAGTACTTC
clone size: few
D gene: .
V gene: TRBV7-9
J gene: TRBJ2-5

CDR3 protein: CASGTGTATSGANVLTF
CDR3 DNA: TGTGCCAGCGGGACCGGGACTGCAACCTCTGGGGCCAACGTCCTGACTTTC
clone size: .
D gene: .
V gene: TRBV2
J gene: TRBJ2-6

CDR3 protein: CATSMVPTNEKLFF
CDR3 DNA: TGTGCCACCAGCATGGTTCCAACTAATGAAAAACTGTTTTTT
clone size: few
D gene: .
V gene: TRBV15
J gene: TRBJ1-4

CDR3 protein: CASSYTVNPGYHEQFF
CDR3 DNA: TGTGCCAGCAGTTACACCGTGAACCCGGGTTACCATGAGCAGTTCTTC
clone size: .
D gene: .
V gene: TRBV6-2/TRBV6-3
J gene: TRBJ2-1

CDR3 protein: CASSPTAIEQFF
CDR3 DNA: TGTGCCAGCAGCCCTACTGCGATTGAGCAGTTCTTC
clone size: few
D gene: .
V gene: TRBV7-2
J gene: TRBJ2-1

CDR3 protein: CASRTGTAGQETQYF
CDR3 DNA: TGTGCCAGCAGGACTGGGACAGCCGGACAAGAGACCCAGTACTTC
clone size: many
D gene: TRBD1
V gene: TRBV7-2
J gene: TRBJ2-5

CDR3 protein: CASSQVTGQTYEQYF
CDR3 DNA: TGTGCCAGCAGCCAAGTTACCGGACAGACCTACGAGCAGTACTTC
clone size: few
D gene: .
V gene: TRBV14
J gene: TRBJ2-7

CDR3 protein: CAISELGRAYEQYF
CDR3 DNA: TGTGCCATCAGTGAGTTGGGCAGAGCCTACGAGCAGTACTTC
clone size: few
D gene: .
V gene: TRBV10-3
J gene: TRBJ2-7

CDR3 protein: CASSFLGTDTQYF
CDR3 DNA: TGTGCCAGCAGTTTTCTGGGCACAGATACGCAGTATTTT
clone size: few
D gene: .
V gene: TRBV6-5
J gene: TRBJ2-3

CDR3 protein: CASSSRQGAGNIQYF
CDR3 DNA: TGTGCCAGCAGCTCCCGACAGGGGGCGGGAAACATTCAGTACTTC
clone size: few
D gene: TRBD1
V gene: TRBV11-2
J gene: TRBJ2-4

CDR3 protein: CASSESRGVSTDTQYF
CDR3 DNA: TGTGCCAGCAGTGAATCGAGGGGAGTCAGCACAGATACGCAGTATTTT
clone size: many
D gene: .
V gene: TRBV25-1
J gene: TRBJ2-3

CDR3 protein: CASSLDANQPQHF
CDR3 DNA: TGTGCCAGTTCCCTGGATGCCAATCAGCCCCAGCATTTT
clone size: .
D gene: .
V gene: TRBV7-2
J gene: TRBJ1-5

CDR3 protein: CSARGAGAGANVLTF
CDR3 DNA: TGCAGTGCTAGAGGGGCGGGGGCTGGGGCCAACGTCCTGACTTTC
clone size: .
D gene: TRBD2
V gene: TRBV20-1
J gene: TRBJ2-6